The rows below give T cell receptor beta chains drawn from one sample of a study of beta chain features in type 1 diabetes. Measured with immunoSEQ multiplex PCR; TCRdb has only the in-frame clones, and not every one. The profile shows about 700,000 clones, around an eighth of them singletons. The sequenced sample consisted of naive CD4+ T cells from blood. The origin of the receptors is a man aged 18 to 29 with type 1 diabetes. Each CDR3 is given without its conserved first and last residue. The order of the fields is D gene, V gene, J gene, CDR3 protein. A D gene is named only where the DNA matches it firmly.

-	TRBV25-1	TRBJ1-2	ASSEFDGYT
-	TRBV25-1	TRBJ1-5	ASSEFGQPQH
-	TRBV7-9	TRBJ1-1	ASLIVNGRQNTEAF
-	TRBV2	TRBJ2-7	ASEQYEQY
TRBD2	TRBV7-8	TRBJ2-1	ASSLLAGHDEQF
-	TRBV6-5	TRBJ1-2	ASTKGQGRYGYT
-	TRBV14	TRBJ1-1	ASSSGIGTEAF
-	TRBV28	TRBJ2-2	ASKILAGGELF
-	TRBV5-4	TRBJ2-1	ASRGGGGPYNEQF
-	TRBV11-2	TRBJ2-1	ASSLEDLSYNEQF
TRBD1	TRBV7-9	TRBJ1-2	ASSLGTGTDNYGYT
-	TRBV27	TRBJ2-5	ASSSGQETQY
TRBD2	TRBV7-8	TRBJ2-1	ASSSSSGGYNEQF
TRBD1	TRBV10-3	TRBJ2-7	AMGTALSYEQY
TRBD2	TRBV2	TRBJ2-1	ASSELFSGGLYEQF
-	TRBV9	TRBJ2-2	ASSVGGDNTGELF
-	TRBV13	TRBJ1-1	ASSLAVVGQEAF
TRBD1	TRBV5-1	TRBJ2-3	ASSSTGGYSTDTQY
-	TRBV5-4	TRBJ1-2	ASSLDKNYGYT
-	TRBV5-4	TRBJ2-1	ASTRGGMGNEQF
TRBD2	TRBV7-8	TRBJ2-1	ASSLSSGVTNEQF
-	TRBV4-1	TRBJ1-3	ASSQGFGTTGNTIY
TRBD1	TRBV9	TRBJ1-6	ASSVASGDRGSSFRSPLH
-	TRBV5-1	TRBJ1-5	ASSSEGVGQPQH
TRBD1	TRBV28	TRBJ2-7	ASSPEQGWAYEQY
-	TRBV4-1	TRBJ2-7	ASSQPGGVEQY
-	TRBV7-9	TRBJ1-4	ASSRGDLEAREKLF
-	TRBV5-1	TRBJ2-2	ASSLGTANTGELF
-	TRBV9	TRBJ2-3	ASSVPGDTQY
-	TRBV10-3	TRBJ2-5	AIRSGDSPTETQY
TRBD2	TRBV19	TRBJ2-7	ASSPGTTYEQY
-	TRBV9	TRBJ1-6	ASSVVQLYNSPLH
-	TRBV30	TRBJ2-2	AWSVPDRSRTGELF
-	TRBV10-3	TRBJ2-3	AIWNGGPGDTQY
TRBD2	TRBV30	TRBJ2-1	AWSSLRTSGGNNEQF
TRBD2	TRBV27	TRBJ2-2	ASRWEGLNAGELF
-	TRBV5-1	TRBJ1-1	ASSAGSAGVNTEAF
-	TRBV6-1	TRBJ2-2	ASSGWASANTGELF
TRBD1	TRBV19	TRBJ1-1	ASSGQGKTEAF
-	TRBV29-1	TRBJ2-3	SVGPQGTDTQY
TRBD1	TRBV27	TRBJ2-7	ASSPLTGGKYEQY
-	TRBV6-5	TRBJ2-7	ASSLNRASYEQY
-	TRBV7-9	TRBJ1-3	ASSPYPEPGNTIY
-	TRBV1	TRBJ1-5	TSSRRQGCDQPQH
-	TRBV29-1	TRBJ2-3	SVEASGTDTQY
-	TRBV4-2	TRBJ2-7	ASSQDLSYEQY
-	TRBV7-9	TRBJ2-1	ASSYGALASNNEQF
-	TRBV9	TRBJ1-2	ASSVALGANYGYT
-	TRBV7-9	TRBJ1-5	ASSLWGGVGQPQH
-	TRBV29-1	TRBJ1-3	SVTGPTGTGNTIY
TRBD2	TRBV7-9	TRBJ2-1	ASSPPGLAYNNEQF
-	TRBV30	TRBJ1-6	AWSVPNSPLH
-	TRBV7-6	TRBJ2-5	ASSPGALVQETQY
TRBD1	TRBV10-3	TRBJ2-4	AISAGGRTDGIQY
-	TRBV6-5	TRBJ1-6	ASKGSSGSPLH